Described below is a single TCR beta chain sequence and its context. Its antigen is still unknown. All the people who gave samples were healthy bone marrow donors. The data were taken from a study of cytomegalovirus exposure and HLA in healthy donors. Study conclusions and caveats: In a later analysis, HLA-associated beta chains showed higher expansion and lower generation probabilities than comparable chains. It was reported that the classifier diagnosed cytomegalovirus status with high specificity and sensitivity in both the original and validation cohorts.

Primers: 60 Vbeta forward and 13 Jbeta reverse. Sequencing used immunoSEQ multiplex PCR; TCRdb keeps in-frame clones, though not all of them. The repertoire includes around 65,000 clones, around 75% of them detected once, and roughly half sits in the top ten. The origin of this receptor is a man aged 50-59 years in good health and CMV-seropositive. Sample: PBMCs.

For the CDR3, the DNA is TGCGCCAGCAGCAACTTAGGACAGGGGGCCGGGGAGCTGTTTTTT. Its protein is CASSNLGQGAGELFF. The chain joins TRBV10-2 to TRBJ2-2; 10 bases align to TRBD1. From germline, CDR1 is WSHSY and CDR2 SAAADI. The CDR3 loop spans 15 amino acids. Trimming at V came to 6 bases and at J to 6 bases, leaving 7 bases not matched to a gene.